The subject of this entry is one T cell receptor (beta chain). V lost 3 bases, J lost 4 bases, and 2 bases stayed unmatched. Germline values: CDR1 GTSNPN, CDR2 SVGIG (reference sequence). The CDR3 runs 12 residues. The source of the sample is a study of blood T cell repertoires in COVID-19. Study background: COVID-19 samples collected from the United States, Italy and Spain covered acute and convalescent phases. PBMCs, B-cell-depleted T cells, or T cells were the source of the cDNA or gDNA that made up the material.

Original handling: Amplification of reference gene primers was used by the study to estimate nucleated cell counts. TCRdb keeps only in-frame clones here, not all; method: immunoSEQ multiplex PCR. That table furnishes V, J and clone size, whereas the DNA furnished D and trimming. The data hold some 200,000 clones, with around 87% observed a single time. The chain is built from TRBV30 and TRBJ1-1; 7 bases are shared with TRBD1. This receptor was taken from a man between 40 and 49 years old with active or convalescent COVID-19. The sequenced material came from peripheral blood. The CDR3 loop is CAWSRQGTEAFF. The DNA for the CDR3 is TGTGCCTGGAGCCGACAGGGCACTGAAGCTTTCTTT.